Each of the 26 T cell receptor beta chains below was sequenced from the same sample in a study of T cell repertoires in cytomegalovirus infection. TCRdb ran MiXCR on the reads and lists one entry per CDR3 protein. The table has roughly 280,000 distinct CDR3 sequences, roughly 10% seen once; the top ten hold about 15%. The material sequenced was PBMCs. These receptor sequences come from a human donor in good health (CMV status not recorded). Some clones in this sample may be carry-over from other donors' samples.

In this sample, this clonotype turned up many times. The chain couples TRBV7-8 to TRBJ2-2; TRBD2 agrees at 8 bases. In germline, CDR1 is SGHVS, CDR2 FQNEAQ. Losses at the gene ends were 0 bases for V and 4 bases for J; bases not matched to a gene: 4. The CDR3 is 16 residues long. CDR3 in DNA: TGTGCCAGCAGCTTAGCCACTAGCGGAGGCACCGGGGAGCTGTTTTTT. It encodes CASSLATSGGTGELFF.

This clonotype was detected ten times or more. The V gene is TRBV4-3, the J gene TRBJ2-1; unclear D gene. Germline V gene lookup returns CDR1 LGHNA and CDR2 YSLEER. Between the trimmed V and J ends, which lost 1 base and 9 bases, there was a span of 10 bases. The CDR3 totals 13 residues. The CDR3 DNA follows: TGCGCCAGCAGCCAAGGAAGGTTGAGTGAGCAGTTCTTC. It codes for CASSQGRLSEQFF.

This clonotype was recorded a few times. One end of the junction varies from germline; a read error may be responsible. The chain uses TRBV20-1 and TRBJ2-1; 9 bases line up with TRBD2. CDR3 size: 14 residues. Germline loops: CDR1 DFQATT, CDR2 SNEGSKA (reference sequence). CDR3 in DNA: TGCAGTGCTGGAGAAGGCGGGAGGGCTGGAGAGCAGTTCTTC. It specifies CSAGEGGRAGEQFF.

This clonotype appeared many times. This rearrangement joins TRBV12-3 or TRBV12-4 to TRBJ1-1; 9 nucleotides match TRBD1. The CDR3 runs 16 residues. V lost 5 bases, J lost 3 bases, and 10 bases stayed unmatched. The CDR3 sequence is CASSPGTGRPYTEAFF. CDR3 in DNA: TGTGCCAGCAGTCCCGGGACAGGGCGTCCTTACACTGAAGCTTTCTTT.

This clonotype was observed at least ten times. The DNA of the CDR3 is TGTGCCAGCAGTTTCCCCTCTAGCGGGGGCACAGATACGCAGTATTTT. Translated, it gives CASSFPSSGGTDTQYF. The chain is built from TRBV27 and TRBJ2-3; 9 nucleotides align to TRBD2. The CDR3 covers 16 residues. CDR1 and CDR2 from the germline V gene are MNHEY and SMNVEV (reference sequence). V shed 3 bases, J shed 1 base, and the junction held 5 bases outside the gene matches.

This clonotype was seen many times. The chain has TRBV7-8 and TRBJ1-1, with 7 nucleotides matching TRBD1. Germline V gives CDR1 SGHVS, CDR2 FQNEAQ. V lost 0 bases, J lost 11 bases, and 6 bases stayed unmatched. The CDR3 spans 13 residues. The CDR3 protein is CASSLAPGGDAFF. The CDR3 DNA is TGTGCCAGCAGCTTAGCTCCAGGGGGGGACGCTTTCTTT.

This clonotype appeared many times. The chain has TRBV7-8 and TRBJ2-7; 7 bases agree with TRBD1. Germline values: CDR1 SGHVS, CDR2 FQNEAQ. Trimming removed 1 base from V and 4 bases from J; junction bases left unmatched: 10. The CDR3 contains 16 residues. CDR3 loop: CASSLGTGLIKYEQYF. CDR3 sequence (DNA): TGTGCCAGCAGCTTAGGGACAGGCCTGATTAAATACGAGCAGTACTTC.

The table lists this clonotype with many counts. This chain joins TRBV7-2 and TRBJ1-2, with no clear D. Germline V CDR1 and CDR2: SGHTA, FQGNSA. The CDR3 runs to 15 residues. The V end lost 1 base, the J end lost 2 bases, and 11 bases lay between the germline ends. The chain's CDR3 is CASSLGGAINYGYTF. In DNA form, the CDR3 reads TGTGCCAGCAGCTTAGGGGGTGCTATAAACTATGGCTACACCTTC.

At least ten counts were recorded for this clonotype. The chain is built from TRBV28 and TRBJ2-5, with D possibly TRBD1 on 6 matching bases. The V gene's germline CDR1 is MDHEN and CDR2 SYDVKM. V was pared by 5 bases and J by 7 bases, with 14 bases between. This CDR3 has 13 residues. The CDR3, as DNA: TGTGCCAGCAGTGACGGGCCAGGGGCGACCCAGTACTTC. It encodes CASSDGPGATQYF.

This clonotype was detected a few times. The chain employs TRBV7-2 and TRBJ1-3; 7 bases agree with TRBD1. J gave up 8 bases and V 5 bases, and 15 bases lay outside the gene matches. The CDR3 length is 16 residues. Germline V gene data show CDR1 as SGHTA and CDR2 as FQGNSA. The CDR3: CASSAYTGDPGDTIYF. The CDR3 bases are TGTGCCAGCAGCGCCTACACAGGGGACCCAGGGGACACCATATATTTT.

The CDR3 DNA reads as TGTGCCAGCAGTCTCCAGCGGGGGAAGAACACCGGGGAGCTGTTTTTT. Residues: CASSLQRGKNTGELFF. The chain combines TRBV12-3 or TRBV12-4 with TRBJ2-2; 8 bases agree with TRBD2. The CDR3 spans 16 residues. V lost 5 bases, J lost 1 base, and 6 bases stayed unmatched.

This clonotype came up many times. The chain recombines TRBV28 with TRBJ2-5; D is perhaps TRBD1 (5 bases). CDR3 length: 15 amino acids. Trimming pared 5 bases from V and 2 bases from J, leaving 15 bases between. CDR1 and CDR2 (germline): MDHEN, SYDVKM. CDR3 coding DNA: TGTGCCAGCAGTCTTCCTGGAGCAGGGCAAGAGACCCAGTACTTC. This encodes CASSLPGAGQETQYF.

CDR3 residues: CSASPGLFNEQFF. The CDR3 DNA follows: TGCAGTGCTAGCCCGGGACTATTCAATGAGCAGTTCTTC. The chain combines TRBV20-1 with TRBJ2-1; the match to TRBD2 covers 7 bases. The CDR3 covers 13 residues. CDR1 and CDR2 from the germline V gene are DFQATT and SNEGSKA (reference sequence). Trimming cost V 3 bases and J 6 bases; bases outside gene matches: 5.

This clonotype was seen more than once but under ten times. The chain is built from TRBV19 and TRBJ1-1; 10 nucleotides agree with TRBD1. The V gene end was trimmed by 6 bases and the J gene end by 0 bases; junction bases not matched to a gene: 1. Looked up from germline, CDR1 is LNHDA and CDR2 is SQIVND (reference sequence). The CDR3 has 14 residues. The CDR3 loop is CASRTGGLNTEAFF. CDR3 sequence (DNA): TGTGCCAGTAGGACAGGGGGCTTGAACACTGAAGCTTTCTTT.

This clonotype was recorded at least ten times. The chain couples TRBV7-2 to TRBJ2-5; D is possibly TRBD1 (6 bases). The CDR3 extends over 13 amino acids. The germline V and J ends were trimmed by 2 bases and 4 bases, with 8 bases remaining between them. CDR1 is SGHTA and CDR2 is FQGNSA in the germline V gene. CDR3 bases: TGTGCCAGCAGCTTAAGAGGGGGAGAGACCCAGTACTTC. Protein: CASSLRGGETQYF.

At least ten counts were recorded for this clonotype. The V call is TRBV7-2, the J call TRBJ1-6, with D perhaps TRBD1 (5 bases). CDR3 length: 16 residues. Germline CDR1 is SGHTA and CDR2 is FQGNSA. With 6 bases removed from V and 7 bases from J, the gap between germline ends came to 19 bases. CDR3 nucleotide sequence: TGTGCCAGCAGTTTGCCCACGGGGGTTCGAAATTCACCCCTCCACTTT. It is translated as CASSLPTGVRNSPLHF.

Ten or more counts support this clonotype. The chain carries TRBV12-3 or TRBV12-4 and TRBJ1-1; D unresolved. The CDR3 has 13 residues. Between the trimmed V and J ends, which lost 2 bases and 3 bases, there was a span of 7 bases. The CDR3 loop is CASSLKRDTEAFF. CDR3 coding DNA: TGTGCCAGCAGTTTAAAGAGAGACACTGAAGCTTTCTTT.

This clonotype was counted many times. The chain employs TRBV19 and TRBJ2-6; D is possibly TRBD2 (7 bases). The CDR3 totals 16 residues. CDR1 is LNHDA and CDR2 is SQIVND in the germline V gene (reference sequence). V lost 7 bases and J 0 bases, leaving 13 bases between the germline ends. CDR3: CASTFRGGSGANVLTF. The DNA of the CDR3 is TGTGCCAGTACCTTTAGGGGGGGCTCTGGGGCCAACGTCCTGACTTTC.

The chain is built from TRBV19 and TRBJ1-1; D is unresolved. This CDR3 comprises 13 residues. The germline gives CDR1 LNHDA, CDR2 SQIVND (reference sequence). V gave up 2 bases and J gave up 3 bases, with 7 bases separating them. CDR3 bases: TGTGCCAGTAGTATACGATGGGACACTGAAGCTTTCTTT. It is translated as CASSIRWDTEAFF.

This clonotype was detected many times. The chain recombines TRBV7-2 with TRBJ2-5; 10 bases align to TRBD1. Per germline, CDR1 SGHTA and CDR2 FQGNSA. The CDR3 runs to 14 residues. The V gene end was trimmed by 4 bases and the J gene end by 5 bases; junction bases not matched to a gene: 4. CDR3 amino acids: CASSSLDRGETQYF. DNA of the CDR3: TGTGCCAGCAGCTCCCTGGACAGGGGGGAGACCCAGTACTTC.

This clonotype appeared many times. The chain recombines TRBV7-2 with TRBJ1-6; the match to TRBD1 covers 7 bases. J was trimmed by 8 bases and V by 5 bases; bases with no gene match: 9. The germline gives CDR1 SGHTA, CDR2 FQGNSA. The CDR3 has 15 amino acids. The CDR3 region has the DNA TGTGCCAGCAGCCGTACAGGGGAGTATTATTCACCCCTCCACTTT. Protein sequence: CASSRTGEYYSPLHF.

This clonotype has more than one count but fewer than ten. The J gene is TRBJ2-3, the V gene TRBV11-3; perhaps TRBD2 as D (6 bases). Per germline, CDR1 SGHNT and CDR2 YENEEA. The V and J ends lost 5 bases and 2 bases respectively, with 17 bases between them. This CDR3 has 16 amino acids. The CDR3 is CASSNDMGRSTDTQYF. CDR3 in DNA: TGTGCCAGCAGCAACGACATGGGGAGGTCCACAGATACGCAGTATTTT.

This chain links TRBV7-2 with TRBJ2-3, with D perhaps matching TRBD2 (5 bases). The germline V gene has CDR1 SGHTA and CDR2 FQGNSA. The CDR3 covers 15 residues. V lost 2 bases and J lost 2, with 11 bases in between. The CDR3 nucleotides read TGTGCCAGCAGCTTAAGTAAGGGAGCCACAGATACGCAGTATTTT. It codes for CASSLSKGATDTQYF.

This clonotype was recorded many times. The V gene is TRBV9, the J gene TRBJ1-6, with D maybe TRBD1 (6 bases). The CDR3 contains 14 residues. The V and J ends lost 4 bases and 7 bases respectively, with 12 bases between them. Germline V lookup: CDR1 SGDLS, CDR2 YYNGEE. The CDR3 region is CASSQTGLNSPLHF. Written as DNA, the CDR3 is TGTGCCAGCAGCCAGACAGGTTTGAATTCACCCCTCCACTTT.

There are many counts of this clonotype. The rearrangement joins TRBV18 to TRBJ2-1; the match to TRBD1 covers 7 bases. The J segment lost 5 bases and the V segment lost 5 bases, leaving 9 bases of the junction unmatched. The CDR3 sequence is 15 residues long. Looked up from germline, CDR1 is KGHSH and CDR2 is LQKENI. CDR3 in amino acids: CASSARPGTDNEQFF. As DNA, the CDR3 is TGTGCCAGCTCAGCAAGGCCCGGGACAGACAATGAGCAGTTCTTC.

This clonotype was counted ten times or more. CDR3 bases: TGTGCCAGCAGCTTATTTCCCACAGGGATAAGCTCAGATACGCAGTATTTT. This encodes CASSLFPTGISSDTQYF. V gene TRBV7-9 combines with J gene TRBJ2-3; D might be TRBD1 (6 bases). This CDR3 has 17 amino acids. V was pared by 2 bases and J by 4 bases, with 19 bases between. Germline values: CDR1 SEHNR, CDR2 FQNEAQ (reference sequence).